Listed here are 3 T cell receptor beta chains from one sample, sequenced in a study of blood T cell repertoires in COVID-19. The table came from immunoSEQ multiplex PCR; TCRdb's copy has only in-frame clones and leaves some out. The table records tens of thousands of clones, over 75% of them present only once. The sequenced sample consisted of peripheral blood. The receptors shown here come from a man aged 55-75 years with active or convalescent COVID-19.

V is TRBV19 and J is TRBJ1-1; 9 bases are a match to TRBD1. Trimming at V came to 6 bases and at J to 0 bases, leaving 11 bases not matched to a gene. The CDR3 runs to 17 residues. From germline, CDR1 is LNHDA and CDR2 SQIVND (reference sequence). The CDR3 reads CASSSLTGGVLNTEAFF. In DNA form, the CDR3 reads TGTGCCAGTAGCAGCCTAACAGGGGGCGTTTTGAACACTGAAGCTTTCTTT.

The chain carries TRBV27 and TRBJ1-4, with 7 bases lining up with TRBD1. CDR3 length: 15 amino acids. V shed 3 bases, J shed 10 bases, and the junction held 11 bases outside the gene matches. Germline values: CDR1 MNHEY, CDR2 SMNVEV (reference sequence). CDR3 sequence reads: CASSLLTGRSGKLFF. The CDR3 bases are TGTGCCAGCAGTTTGCTGACAGGGCGTTCGGGAAAACTGTTTTTT.

This clone was counted between two and nine times. The genes are TRBV7-6 and TRBJ2-7; D is possibly TRBD1 (6 bases). The CDR3 length is 16 residues. CDR1 is SGHVS, CDR2 FNYEAQ, per germline. V was trimmed by 1 base and J by 2 bases, leaving 15 bases between them. The CDR3 sequence: CASSLGLDQGTYEQYF. CDR3 bases: TGTGCCAGCAGCTTAGGTTTGGACCAGGGGACCTACGAGCAGTACTTC.